The rows below give T cell receptor beta chains drawn from one sample of a study of a mutant IDH1 vaccine in newly diagnosed glioma. Antigens for these TCRs are unknown. Clones were read by immunoSEQ multiplex PCR, and TCRdb kept only the in-frame ones, dropping some. The sample comprises around 32,000 clones, about four fifths of which are singletons, and around 6.9% rests with the top ten. Sequencing was performed on PBMCs, taken from a glioma patient whose treatment included an IDH1 peptide vaccine. Receptors originate from a woman under 30 with glioma. Each CDR3 is given with its conserved first and last residue. A D gene is named only where the DNA matches it firmly. Size is stated for part of the rows, as once, few or many counts, or as a class when the clone is expanded.

clone_size,j_call,v_call,d_call,cdr3_aa,cdr3_nt
.,TRBJ2-2,TRBV29-1,.,CSAEGLNKAGELFF,TGCAGCGCTGAGGGACTGAATAAAGCCGGGGAGCTGTTTTTT
.,TRBJ2-2,TRBV6-4,TRBD1,CASSEGTGGNTGELFF,TGTGCCAGCAGTGAGGGGACAGGGGGCAACACCGGGGAGCTGTTTTTT
.,TRBJ1-5,TRBV7-2,TRBD1,CASRPGGTGNQPQHF,TGTGCCAGCAGACCCGGCGGGACAGGCAATCAGCCCCAGCATTTT
.,TRBJ1-2,TRBV18,.,CASSRGSAYGYTF,TGTGCCAGCTCACGGGGTTCAGCCTATGGCTACACCTTC
once,TRBJ2-2,TRBV5-4,TRBD2,CASSLEGGLAGVGELFF,TGTGCCAGCAGTCTGGAGGGGGGACTAGCGGGTGTTGGGGAGCTGTTTTTT
.,TRBJ2-3,TRBV4-3,.,CASSQEISRLSTDTQYF,TGCGCCAGCAGCCAAGAGATCTCCCGACTGAGCACAGATACGCAGTATTTT
.,TRBJ2-5,TRBV9,.,CASSSRLGFQETQYF,TGTGCCAGCAGCTCCCGACTCGGCTTCCAAGAGACCCAGTACTTC
.,TRBJ2-7,TRBV11-2,TRBD1,CASSLLGTGDYEQYF,TGTGCCAGCAGCTTACTGGGGACAGGGGACTACGAGCAGTACTTC
few,TRBJ1-5,TRBV7-8,.,CASSEPRVAVSNQPQHF,TGTGCCAGCAGCGAACCCAGGGTTGCGGTCAGCAATCAGCCCCAGCATTTT
few,TRBJ1-6,TRBV6-1,.,CASTEPIGPYNSPLHF,TGTGCCAGCACTGAACCCATCGGGCCCTATAATTCACCCCTCCACTTT
.,TRBJ1-5,TRBV15,TRBD1,CATSRAGGQPQHF,TGTGCCACCAGCAGGGCAGGGGGGCAGCCCCAGCATTTT
.,TRBJ1-5,TRBV4-2,TRBD1,CASSPETGEGNQPQHF,TGTGCCAGCAGCCCCGAAACAGGGGAGGGCAATCAGCCCCAGCATTTT
.,TRBJ1-4,TRBV19,.,CASSIQGNEKLFF,TGTGCCAGTAGTATACAGGGGAATGAAAAACTGTTTTTT
.,TRBJ1-5,TRBV18,TRBD1,CASSPVGQGDQPQHF,TGTGCCAGCTCACCTGTGGGACAGGGGGATCAGCCCCAGCATTTT
.,TRBJ1-2,TRBV6-5,.,CASSSGGEVIYGYTF,TGTGCCAGCAGTTCGGGGGGCGAAGTAATCTATGGCTACACCTTC
.,TRBJ2-5,TRBV6-1,TRBD2,CASSTLAGGQETQYF,TGTGCCAGCAGTACCTTAGCGGGGGGCCAAGAGACCCAGTACTTC
.,TRBJ2-7,TRBV6-1,TRBD2,CASIWVAGLYEQYF,TGTGCCAGCATTTGGGTAGCGGGACTCTACGAGCAGTACTTC
once,TRBJ1-4,TRBV27,.,CASSATGLDEKLFF,TGTGCCAGCAGCGCGACGGGACTTGATGAAAAACTGTTTTTT
.,TRBJ2-7,TRBV18,TRBD2,CASSPPLAGSSYEQYF,TGTGCCAGCTCACCGCCACTAGCGGGAAGCTCCTACGAGCAGTACTTC
.,TRBJ2-7,TRBV19,.,CASSIFGAGGYEQYF,TGTGCCAGTAGTATTTTTGGTGCAGGGGGGTACGAGCAGTACTTC
once,TRBJ2-5,TRBV5-1,.,CASSSETGIKETQYF,TGCGCCAGCAGCTCCGAAACCGGGATAAAAGAGACCCAGTACTTC
.,TRBJ1-5,TRBV9,.,CASSMTALFVQPQHF,TGTGCCAGCAGCATGACAGCCCTTTTTGTTCAGCCCCAGCATTTT
.,TRBJ2-7,TRBV7-2,TRBD2,CASSWGLAAYEQYF,TGTGCCAGCAGCTGGGGACTAGCGGCCTACGAGCAGTACTTC
.,TRBJ1-5,TRBV27,.,CASSSVPLYSNQPQHF,TGTGCCAGCAGTTCCGTCCCTCTATATAGCAATCAGCCCCAGCATTTT
.,TRBJ2-3,TRBV28,TRBD2,CASSGLADTASSTDTQYF,TGTGCCAGCAGCGGACTAGCGGACACGGCTTCTAGCACAGATACGCAGTATTTT
.,TRBJ2-5,TRBV11-2,TRBD2,CASSLVLADQETQYF,TGTGCCAGCAGCTTAGTACTAGCGGACCAAGAGACCCAGTACTTC
.,TRBJ2-3,TRBV6-1,.,CASSEAPAGGQDTQYF,TGTGCCAGCAGTGAAGCCCCAGCGGGTGGTCAGGATACGCAGTATTTT
.,TRBJ2-4,TRBV18,.,CASSPQGTKNIQYF,TGTGCCAGCTCACCACAGGGGACCAAAAACATTCAGTACTTC
.,TRBJ1-1,TRBV5-1,.,CASSLEGQLEAFF,TGCGCCAGCAGCTTGGAGGGGCAGCTTGAAGCTTTCTTT
.,TRBJ2-7,TRBV6-1,.,CASSDGLPSYEQYF,TGTGCCAGCAGTGATGGGCTACCAAGCTACGAGCAGTACTTC
.,TRBJ1-1,TRBV6-6,.,CASSYSDRGAEAFF,TGTGCCAGCAGTTACTCGGATCGGGGGGCTGAAGCTTTCTTT
.,TRBJ2-5,TRBV4-2,TRBD2,CASSQDRGEGETQYF,TGTGCCAGCAGCCAAGATCGGGGGGAAGGAGAGACCCAGTACTTC
few,TRBJ1-1,TRBV12-5,TRBD1,CASAAAGGNTEAFF,TGTGCTAGTGCCGCGGCAGGGGGCAACACTGAAGCTTTCTTT
.,TRBJ1-2,TRBV6-5,.,CASRIPGGYGYTF,TGTGCCAGCAGAATACCGGGGGGCTATGGCTACACCTTC
.,TRBJ1-1,TRBV6-5,.,CASSYSRTVNTEAFF,TGTGCCAGCAGTTACTCGAGGACAGTGAACACTGAAGCTTTCTTT
.,TRBJ1-3,TRBV19,TRBD1,CASSPTGAISGNTIYF,TGTGCCAGTAGCCCGACAGGGGCGATCTCTGGAAACACCATATATTTT
.,TRBJ2-7,TRBV19,.,CATKSGGTYEQYF,TGTGCCACTAAGTCGGGCGGCACCTACGAGCAGTACTTC
.,TRBJ2-1,TRBV29-1,TRBD2,CSVEGVGGGHNEQFF,TGCAGCGTTGAAGGCGTGGGCGGGGGACACAATGAGCAGTTCTTC
.,TRBJ2-7,TRBV28,TRBD2,CASSSTNRTSGRASYEQYF,TGTGCCAGCAGCTCGACGAACAGGACTAGCGGGAGGGCCTCCTACGAGCAGTACTTC
few,TRBJ2-7,TRBV2,TRBD2,CASRREGDEQYF,TGTGCCAGCAGGCGGGAGGGCGACGAGCAGTACTTC
.,TRBJ2-3,TRBV15,TRBD2,CATSRERDSGIDTQYF,TGTGCCACCAGCAGAGAACGGGATAGCGGGATAGATACGCAGTATTTT
.,TRBJ2-2,TRBV7-8,TRBD1,CAIPRGRFISTGELFF,TGTGCCATCCCCAGGGGGCGTTTTATATCCACCGGGGAGCTGTTTTTT
.,TRBJ2-6,TRBV5-1,TRBD1,CASSSGQSSGANVLTF,TGCGCCAGCAGCTCGGGACAGAGCTCTGGGGCCAACGTCCTGACTTTC
.,TRBJ1-5,TRBV23-1,TRBD1,CASSPTQTGRISNQPQHF,TGCGCCAGCAGTCCCACCCAGACAGGGCGGATTAGCAATCAGCCCCAGCATTTT
.,TRBJ2-7,TRBV14,.,CASSHNRPAYEQYF,TGTGCCAGCAGCCACAACCGCCCCGCCTACGAGCAGTACTTC